This T cell receptor (beta chain) was captured by sequencing in a study of shared clonotypes between healthy human individuals. As for the study in general: Three CD4 naive, three CD4 memory, two CD8 naive and one CD8 memory plate were used per donor.

Repertoires were generated with immunoSEQ multiplex PCR, while TCRdb's copy carries only in-frame clones and drops some. Of about 960,000 clones listed, about 80% are singletons. The sequence was obtained from a man aged 18 to 35 in good health. The sequenced material came from memory CD4+ T cells sorted from blood. Subset denoted: CD45RA-negative fraction.

CDR3 sequence (DNA): TGTGCCAGCAGCTTAGCGAGGTGGGGCGTCTCTACAACAGATACGCAGTATTTT. Translating it yields CASSLARWGVSTTDTQYF. This sequence joins TRBV7-8 and TRBJ2-3, with D perhaps TRBD1 (5 bases). The V gene lost 0 bases and the J gene lost 3 bases, with 19 bases spanning the gap. CDR3 length: 18 residues. Germline loops: CDR1 SGHVS, CDR2 FQNEAQ.